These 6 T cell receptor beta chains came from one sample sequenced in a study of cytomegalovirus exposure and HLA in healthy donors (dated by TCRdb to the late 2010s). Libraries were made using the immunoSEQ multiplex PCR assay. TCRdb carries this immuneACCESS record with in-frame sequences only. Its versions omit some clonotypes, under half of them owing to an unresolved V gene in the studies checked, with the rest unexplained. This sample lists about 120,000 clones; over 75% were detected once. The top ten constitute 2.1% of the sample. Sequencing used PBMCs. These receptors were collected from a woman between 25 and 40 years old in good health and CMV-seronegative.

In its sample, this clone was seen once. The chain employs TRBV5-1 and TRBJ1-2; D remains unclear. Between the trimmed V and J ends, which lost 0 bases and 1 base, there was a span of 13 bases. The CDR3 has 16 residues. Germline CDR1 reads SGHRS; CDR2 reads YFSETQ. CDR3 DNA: TGCGCCAGCAGCTTGGAGGGAGCATTTTTTAACTATGGCTACACCTTC. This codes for CASSLEGAFFNYGYTF.

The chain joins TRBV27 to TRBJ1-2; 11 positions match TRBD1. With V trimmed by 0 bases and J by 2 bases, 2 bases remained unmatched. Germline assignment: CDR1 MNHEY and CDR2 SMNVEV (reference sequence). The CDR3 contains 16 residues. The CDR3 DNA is TGTGCCAGCAGTTTATCTCGGACAGGGGGCAACTATGGCTACACCTTC. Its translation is CASSLSRTGGNYGYTF.

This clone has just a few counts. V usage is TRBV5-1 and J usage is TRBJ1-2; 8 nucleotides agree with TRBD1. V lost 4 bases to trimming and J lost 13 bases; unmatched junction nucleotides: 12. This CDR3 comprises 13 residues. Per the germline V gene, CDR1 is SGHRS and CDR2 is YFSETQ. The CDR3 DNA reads TGCGCCAGCAGCATCGGGACAGGAGAGGTGGGCACCTTC. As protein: CASSIGTGEVGTF.

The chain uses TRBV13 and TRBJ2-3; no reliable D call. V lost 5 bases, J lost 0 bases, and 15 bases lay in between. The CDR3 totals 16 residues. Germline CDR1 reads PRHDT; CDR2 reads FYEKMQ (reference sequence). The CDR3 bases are TGTGCCAGCAGCCCCACCCGGGTAAAGAGCACAGATACGCAGTATTTT. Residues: CASSPTRVKSTDTQYF.

The CDR3 loop is CASSESRGTGGSPLHF. The CDR3 DNA sequence: TGCGCCAGCAGTGAGTCGAGAGGGACAGGGGGTTCACCCCTCCACTTT. This chain joins TRBV10-2 and TRBJ1-6; 11 bases are shared with TRBD1. The CDR3 is made up of 16 amino acids. Germline CDR1 and CDR2: WSHSY and SAAADI. Trimming cost V 0 bases and J 9 bases; bases outside gene matches: 4.

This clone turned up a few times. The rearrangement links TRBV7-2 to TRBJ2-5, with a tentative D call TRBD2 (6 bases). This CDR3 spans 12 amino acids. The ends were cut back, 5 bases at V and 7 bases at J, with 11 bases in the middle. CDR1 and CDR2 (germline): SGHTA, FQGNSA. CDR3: CASSGGVGTQYF. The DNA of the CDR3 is TGTGCCAGCAGCGGCGGGGTGGGGACCCAGTACTTC.